This T cell receptor beta chain comes out of a study of T cell repertoires in cytomegalovirus infection. A single record per CDR3 protein comes from TCRdb applying MiXCR to the reads. Among about 530,000 distinct CDR3 sequences listed, about 30% were seen once. Germline loops: CDR1 WSHSY, CDR2 SAAADI. This CDR3 comprises 17 residues. J gave up 4 bases and V 0 bases, and 5 bases lay outside the gene matches. This clonotype has just one count. The rearrangement joins TRBV10-2 to TRBJ1-5; 11 nucleotides align to TRBD1. The TCR sequence derives from a human donor in good health (CMV status not recorded). Some clones in this sample may be carry-over from other donors' samples. The specimen was PBMCs. The CDR3 loop reads CASSESRTGGQNQPQHF. The CDR3 DNA is TGCGCCAGCAGTGAGTCGAGGACAGGGGGCCAAAATCAGCCCCAGCATTTT.